The clone carrying this TCR beta chain was observed a few times. Its antigen is not known. This entry belongs to a study of blood T cells in healthy people across ages. Study observations and caveats: The recorded TCR beta diversity per million T cells decreased in a roughly linear manner with age.

A J-beta primer mix and a sample-barcoded 5' primer were used in a second PCR of about 7 to 12 cycles. TCRdb independently ran MiXCR on the 5' RACE reads; one entry per CDR3 protein. The repertoire holds 700,000 to 900,000 distinct CDR3 sequences, with approximately 24% as singletons. The study isolated at least 6.5 million PBMCs from each sample. The V and J ends lost 5 bases and 0 bases, in that order; junction bases with no gene match: 9. Germline CDR1 is SEHNR and CDR2 is FQNEAQ (reference sequence). This CDR3 comprises 16 residues. The same sample was also studied in work on T cells of mothers and their children. That study adds: A few mothers and their six children, all healthy Caucasians, donated. The second PCR's M1S primer added sample barcodes and 2-4 random nucleotides.

The sequencing input was blood. The sequence was collected from a boy between 5 and 17 years old in good health. The V and J genes are TRBV7-9 and TRBJ2-7, with 8 positions matching TRBD1. CDR3 bases: TGTGCCAGCAGCCCCCGACAGGGGAAGGACTCCTACGAGCAGTACTTC. This encodes CASSPRQGKDSYEQYF.